One sample yielded the 5 T cell receptor beta chains listed below, sequenced in a study of blood T cell repertoires in COVID-19. Generated by immunoSEQ multiplex PCR, the TCRdb table keeps only in-frame clones and is missing some. Here the sample spans some 68,000 clones, less than 90% being singletons. The sample taken for sequencing was peripheral blood. The receptors were gathered from a man aged 45-60 years with active COVID-19.

The chain employs TRBV21-1 and TRBJ1-1; whether TRBD1, the table's D call, matches the DNA was not checked. TRBV21-1 is flagged as a pseudogene. CDR3 length: 12 amino acids. CDR3 region: CASSKANTEAFF. The CDR3 DNA reads as TGTGCCAGCAGCAAGGCGAACACTGAAGCTTTCTTT.

The V call is TRBV2, the J call TRBJ2-2, with 11 bases that match TRBD1. This CDR3 contains 14 residues. Germline V gene sequence: CDR1 SNHLY, CDR2 FYNNEI. Trimming at V came to 7 bases and at J to 4 bases, leaving 2 bases not matched to a gene. CDR3 bases: TGTGCCAGCAAGGGGACAGGGGGCACCGGGGAGCTGTTTTTT. This translates into CASKGTGGTGELFF.

V and J are TRBV7-2 and TRBJ1-1; tentatively, D is TRBD1 (6 bases). This CDR3 is 15 amino acids long. CDR1 is SGHTA, CDR2 FQGNSA, per germline. Trimming removed 5 bases at V and 6 bases at J, with 19 bases between. In DNA, the CDR3 is TGTGCCAGCAGCCCCAGAGGGAGGGGGAAGGCTGAAGCTTTCTTT. Its translation: CASSPRGRGKAEAFF.

This chain links TRBV4-1 with TRBJ1-3; maybe TRBD1 (6 bases). The germline CDR1 and CDR2 sequences are MGHRA and YSYEKL. The CDR3 sequence is 18 residues long. Trimming cost V 0 bases and J 0 bases, with 15 bases left between them. The CDR3 protein is CASSQDSAGATSGNTIYF. For the CDR3, the DNA is TGCGCCAGCAGCCAAGATTCCGCAGGGGCAACCTCTGGAAACACCATATATTTT.

The rearrangement uses TRBV5-1 and TRBJ2-2; TRBD1 matches 7 bases. J was trimmed by 4 bases and V by 4 bases; bases with no gene match: 7. Germline V lookup: CDR1 SGHRS, CDR2 YFSETQ. The CDR3 consists of 15 residues. CDR3 loop: CASSEQGSITGELFF. The CDR3, as DNA: TGCGCCAGCAGCGAACAGGGGTCAATCACCGGGGAGCTGTTTTTT.